These 20 T cell receptor beta chains came from one sample sequenced in a study of T cell responses to AZD1222 COVID-19 vaccine. The protocol was immunoSEQ multiplex PCR, while the TCRdb copy is restricted to in-frame clones and leaves out a portion. The sample holds about 73,000 clones, 89% seen once. The specimen was peripheral blood, collected 28 days after the second AZD1222 dose. The receptors originated from an adult who received the AZD1222 COVID-19 vaccine.

V is TRBV2 and J is TRBJ1-1, with D possibly being TRBD1 (6 bases). Trimming left V 4 bases short and J 4 bases short, with 13 bases between. Per the germline V gene, CDR1 is SNHLY and CDR2 is FYNNEI. The CDR3 has 14 amino acids. CDR3 in DNA: TGTGCCAGCAGTGTCCCCAGGGGCGCCACTGAAGCTTTCTTT. Protein: CASSVPRGATEAFF.

The chain joins TRBV10-2 to TRBJ1-5; TRBD1 aligns across 9 bases. There are 14 residues in the CDR3. Per germline, CDR1 WSHSY and CDR2 SAAADI. The trim removed 2 bases at V and 6 bases at J, leaving 2 bases unmatched. As DNA, the CDR3 is TGCGCCAGCAGTGAGACAGGGGGCGTTCAGCCCCAGCATTTT. Translated, it gives CASSETGGVQPQHF.

The genes are TRBV28 and TRBJ1-2; the match to TRBD1 covers 11 bases. The CDR3 contains 13 residues. The V and J ends lost 5 bases and 7 bases, in that order; junction bases with no gene match: 3. Per germline, CDR1 MDHEN and CDR2 SYDVKM. CDR3 bases: TGTGCCAGCAGTGGACAGGGGGCGCTTGGCTACACCTTC. Translated, it gives CASSGQGALGYTF.

J is TRBJ1-1 and V is TRBV29-1; no reliable D call. With 3 bases removed from V and 5 bases from J, the gap between germline ends came to 7 bases. The length of the CDR3 is 11 residues. CDR1 is SQVTM and CDR2 is ANQGSEA in the germline V gene. CDR3 nucleotide sequence: TGCAGCGTTGAGTGGGTAACTGAAGCTTTCTTT. This sequence encodes CSVEWVTEAFF.

The J gene is TRBJ2-7, the V gene TRBV6-5; 7 bases agree with TRBD1. This CDR3 contains 13 residues. Trimming cost V 6 bases and J 6 bases; bases outside gene matches: 8. From germline, CDR1 is MNHEY and CDR2 SVGAGI. In nucleotides, the CDR3 is TGTGCCAGCAGGGGGCAGGGGGTTTCCGAGCAGTACGTC. It is translated as CASRGQGVSEQYV.

This clone was seen only once. This chain uses TRBV5-1 with TRBJ1-1, with D hard to call. Germline CDR1 reads SGHRS; CDR2 reads YFSETQ. The CDR3 spans 12 residues. V was shortened by 2 bases and J by 4 bases, with 6 bases between the two germline ends. CDR3 coding DNA: TGCGCCAGCAGCTTACGGGCCACTGAAGCTTTCTTT. Protein: CASSLRATEAFF.

The rearrangement uses TRBV6-6 and TRBJ2-7, with 8 bases identical to TRBD1. The CDR3 has 15 residues. The trim removed 7 bases at V and 6 bases at J, leaving 14 bases unmatched. The V gene's germline CDR1 is MNHNY and CDR2 SVGAGI (reference sequence). CDR3 DNA: TGTGCCAGCAAACCTAGCAGGGGGCGATCAGGCGAGCAGTACTTC. As protein: CASKPSRGRSGEQYF.

The chain recombines TRBV30 with TRBJ1-6; D may be TRBD1 (6 bases). Germline V lookup: CDR1 GTSNPN, CDR2 SVGIG (reference sequence). This CDR3 region has 18 residues. Trimming shortened V by 3 bases and J by 5 bases, and 23 bases separated the two germline ends. In DNA, the CDR3 is TGTGCCTGGAGCCATACTATTGGCGTTGGACAGAATAATTCACCCCTCCACTTT. Its translation is CAWSHTIGVGQNNSPLHF.

The chain employs TRBV24-1 and TRBJ2-2; D call uncertain. CDR1 is KGHDR, CDR2 SFDVKD, per germline. Between the trimmed V and J ends, which lost 7 bases and 2 bases, there was a span of 1 base. This CDR3 is built from 11 residues. The CDR3 region has the DNA TGTGCCACCAGAAACACCGGGGAGCTGTTTTTT. This codes for CATRNTGELFF.

The gene calls are TRBV3-1 (or the pseudogene TRBV3-2) and TRBJ2-5; 8 bases fit TRBD2. Germline CDR1 LGHDT, CDR2 YNNKEL (reference sequence). The CDR3 runs 16 residues. V shed 1 base, J shed 5 bases, and the junction held 9 bases outside the gene matches. The CDR3 loop is CASSQVRQREIETQYF. CDR3 in DNA: TGTGCCAGCAGCCAAGTGCGACAGCGGGAGATCGAGACCCAGTACTTC.

This chain joins TRBV7-2 and TRBJ2-4, with a possible D match to TRBD1 (6 bases). Trimming removed 1 base from V and 6 bases from J, with 19 bases in between. Germline CDR1 reads SGHTA; CDR2 reads FQGNSA. CDR3 length equals 17 residues. The CDR3 region is CASSLEGQGLSLNIQYF. CDR3 sequence (DNA): TGTGCCAGCAGCTTAGAGGGTCAGGGGCTATCCTTAAACATTCAGTACTTC.

The V call is TRBV20-1, the J call TRBJ2-1; D gene unclear. This CDR3 region has 11 residues. Trimming left V 8 bases short and J 5 bases short, with 10 bases between. Looked up from germline, CDR1 is DFQATT and CDR2 is SNEGSKA (reference sequence). The chain's CDR3 is CSSETNNEQFF. CDR3 coding DNA: TGCAGTAGTGAAACAAACAATGAGCAGTTCTTC.

CDR3: CAWSVRGGGRGYTF. The CDR3 DNA is TGTGCCTGGAGTGTACGTGGAGGTGGACGGGGCTACACCTTC. The chain joins TRBV30 to TRBJ1-2; D is uncertain. The CDR3 runs to 14 residues. The germline gives CDR1 GTSNPN, CDR2 SVGIG (reference sequence). V was shortened by 0 bases and J by 8 bases, with 16 bases between the two germline ends.

This rearrangement joins TRBV19 to TRBJ1-5; 7 bases map to TRBD1. From germline, CDR1 is LNHDA and CDR2 SQIVND (reference sequence). The V gene end was trimmed by 5 bases and the J gene end by 7 bases; junction bases not matched to a gene: 11. This CDR3 has 15 residues. CDR3 protein: CASSPWRGGEQPQHF. As DNA, the CDR3 is TGTGCCAGTAGTCCCTGGAGAGGGGGCGAACAGCCCCAGCATTTT.

This clone appeared a single time. This chain joins TRBV19 and TRBJ2-1; unclear D gene. V lost 3 bases and J lost 9, with 18 bases in between. Per germline, CDR1 LNHDA and CDR2 SQIVND (reference sequence). This CDR3 is 15 amino acids long. The CDR3 DNA reads TGTGCCAGTAGTATGAACGGTAGAGTCCACAGTGAGCAGTTCTTC. Residues: CASSMNGRVHSEQFF. Complete variable domain (other parts from reference TRBV19 and TRBJ2-1): DGGITQSPKYLFRKEGQNVTLSCEQNLNHDAMYWYRQDPGQGLRLIYYSQIVNDFQKGDIAEGYSVSREKKESFPLTVTSAQKNPTAFYLCASSMNGRVHSEQFFGPGTRLTVL.

CDR3 nucleotide sequence: TGTGCCGCTATAGCGGGGGGCTGCTCTGGGGCCAACGTCCTGACTTTC. This sequence encodes CAAIAGGCSGANVLTF. J is TRBJ2-6 and V is TRBV6-8; TRBD2 aligns across 10 bases. V lost 11 bases, J lost 0 bases, and 7 bases stayed unmatched. The CDR3 is 16 amino acids. Germline V gene sequence: CDR1 MNHGY, CDR2 SAAAGT.

This chain links TRBV9 with TRBJ1-1, with unresolved D. The CDR3 is 16 amino acids. CDR1 SGDLS and CDR2 YYNGEE come from the germline V gene. V lost 0 bases and J 1 base, leaving 13 bases between the germline ends. The DNA for the CDR3 is TGTGCCAGCAGCGTAGCGTCCCTAACAGAGAACACTGAAGCTTTCTTT. Its protein is CASSVASLTENTEAFF.

V and J are TRBV5-1 and TRBJ2-3; D not certain. This CDR3 has 12 amino acids. The germline CDR1 and CDR2 sequences are SGHRS and YFSETQ. V was shortened by 0 bases and J by 5 bases, with 4 bases between the two germline ends. CDR3 loop: CASSLVRDTQYF. In DNA form, the CDR3 reads TGCGCCAGCAGCTTGGTGCGAGATACGCAGTATTTT.

This clone was seen more than once but under ten times. The rearrangement uses TRBV5-4 and TRBJ1-4; D is undetermined. The CDR3 has 14 amino acids. The germline V gene encodes CDR1 SGHNT and CDR2 YYREEE (reference sequence). V lost 3 bases and J lost 8, with 14 bases in between. CDR3 in DNA: TGTGCCAGCAGCTCCGGCACTCTGAGGGAAAAACTGTTTTTT. Its protein product is CASSSGTLREKLFF.

V gene TRBV1 combines with J gene TRBJ2-4; the table's D call, TRBD2, has no DNA check behind it. TRBV1 is labeled a pseudogene. CDR3 length equals 15 residues. Written as DNA, the CDR3 is TGCACCAGCAGCCGGGCGGGAGTGGCCAAAAACATTCAGTACTTC. Residues: CTSSRAGVAKNIQYF.